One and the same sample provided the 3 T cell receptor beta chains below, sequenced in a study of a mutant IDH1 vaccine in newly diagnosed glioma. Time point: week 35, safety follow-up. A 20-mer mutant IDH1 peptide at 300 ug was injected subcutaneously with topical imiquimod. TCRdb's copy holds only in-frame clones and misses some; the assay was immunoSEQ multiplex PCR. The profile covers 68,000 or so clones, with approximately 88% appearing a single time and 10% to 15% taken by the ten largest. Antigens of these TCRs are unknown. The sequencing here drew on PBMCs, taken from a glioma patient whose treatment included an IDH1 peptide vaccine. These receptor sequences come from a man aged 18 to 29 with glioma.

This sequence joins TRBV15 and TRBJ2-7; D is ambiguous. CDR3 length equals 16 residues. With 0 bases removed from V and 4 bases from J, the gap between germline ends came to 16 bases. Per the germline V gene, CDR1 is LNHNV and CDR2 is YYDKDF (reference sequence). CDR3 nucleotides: TGTGCCACCAGCAGAGATATTCCGCTTGGACGGTACGAGCAGTACTTC. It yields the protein CATSRDIPLGRYEQYF.

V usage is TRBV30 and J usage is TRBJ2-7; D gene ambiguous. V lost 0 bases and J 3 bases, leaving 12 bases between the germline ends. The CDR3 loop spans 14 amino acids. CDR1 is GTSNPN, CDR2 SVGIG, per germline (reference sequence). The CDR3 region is CAWSVRLSGYEQYF. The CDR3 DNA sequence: TGTGCCTGGAGTGTACGCCTTAGTGGCTACGAGCAGTACTTC.

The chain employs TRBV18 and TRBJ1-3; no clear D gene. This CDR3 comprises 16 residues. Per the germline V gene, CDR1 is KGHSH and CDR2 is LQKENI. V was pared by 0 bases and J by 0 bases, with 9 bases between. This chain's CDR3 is CASSPPNSRSGNTIYF. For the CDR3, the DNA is TGTGCCAGCTCACCACCGAACAGCCGCTCTGGAAACACCATATATTTT. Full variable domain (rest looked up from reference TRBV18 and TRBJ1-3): NAGVMQNPRHLVRRRGQEARLRCSPMKGHSHVYWYRQLPEEGLKFMVYLQKENIIDESGMPKERFSAEFPKEGPSILRIQQVVRGDSAAYFCASSPPNSRSGNTIYFGEGSWLTVV.